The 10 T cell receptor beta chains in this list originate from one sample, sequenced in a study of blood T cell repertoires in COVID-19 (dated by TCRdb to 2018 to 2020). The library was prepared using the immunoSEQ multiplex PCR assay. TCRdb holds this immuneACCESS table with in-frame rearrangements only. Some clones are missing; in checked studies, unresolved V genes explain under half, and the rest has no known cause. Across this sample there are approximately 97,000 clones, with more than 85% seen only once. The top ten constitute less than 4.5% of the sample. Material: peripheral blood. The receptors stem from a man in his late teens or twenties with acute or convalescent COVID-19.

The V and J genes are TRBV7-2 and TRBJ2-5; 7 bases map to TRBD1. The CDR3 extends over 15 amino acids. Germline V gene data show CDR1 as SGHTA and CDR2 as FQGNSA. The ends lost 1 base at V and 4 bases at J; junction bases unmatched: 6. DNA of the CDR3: TGTGCCAGCAGCTTAGGTATAGGGGGCGCAGAGACCCAGTACTTC. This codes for CASSLGIGGAETQYF.

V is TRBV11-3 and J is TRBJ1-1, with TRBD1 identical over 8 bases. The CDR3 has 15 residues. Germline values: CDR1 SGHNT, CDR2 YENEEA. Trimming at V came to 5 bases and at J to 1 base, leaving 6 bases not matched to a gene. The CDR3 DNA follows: TGTGCCAGCAGCGGAAGACAGGGGCAGAACACTGAAGCTTTCTTT. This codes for CASSGRQGQNTEAFF.

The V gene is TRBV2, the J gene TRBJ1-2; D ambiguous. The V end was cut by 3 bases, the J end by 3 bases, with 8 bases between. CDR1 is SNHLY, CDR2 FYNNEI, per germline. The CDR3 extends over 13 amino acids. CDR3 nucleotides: TGTGCCAGCAGTGACCTGGGCGACTATGGCTACACCTTC. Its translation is CASSDLGDYGYTF.

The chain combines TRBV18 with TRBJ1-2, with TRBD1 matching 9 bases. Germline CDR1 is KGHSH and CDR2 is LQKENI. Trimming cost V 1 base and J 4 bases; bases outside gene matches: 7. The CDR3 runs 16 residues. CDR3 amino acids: CASSPLTGTGFYGYTF. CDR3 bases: TGTGCCAGCTCACCACTAACCGGGACAGGGTTCTATGGCTACACCTTC.

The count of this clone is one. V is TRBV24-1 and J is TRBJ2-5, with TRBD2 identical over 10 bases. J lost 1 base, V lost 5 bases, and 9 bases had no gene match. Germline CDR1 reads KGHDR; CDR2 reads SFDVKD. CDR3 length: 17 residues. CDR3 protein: CATSAPTSGKGQETQYF. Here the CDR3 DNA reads TGTGCCACCAGTGCCCCTACTAGCGGGAAGGGCCAAGAGACCCAGTACTTC.

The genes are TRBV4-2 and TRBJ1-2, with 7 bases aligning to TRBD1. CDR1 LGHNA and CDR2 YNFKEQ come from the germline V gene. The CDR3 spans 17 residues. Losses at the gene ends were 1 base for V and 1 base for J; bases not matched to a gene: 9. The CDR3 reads CASSQGDRSTVNYGYTF. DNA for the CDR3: TGTGCCAGCAGCCAAGGGGACAGAAGCACAGTTAACTATGGCTACACCTTC.

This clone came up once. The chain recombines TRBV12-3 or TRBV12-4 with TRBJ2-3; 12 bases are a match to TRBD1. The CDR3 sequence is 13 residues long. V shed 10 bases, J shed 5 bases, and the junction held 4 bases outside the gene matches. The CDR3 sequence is CATRDRGRDTQYF. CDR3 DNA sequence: TGTGCCACCCGGGACAGGGGGCGAGATACGCAGTATTTT.

The chain's CDR3 is CASSVTGTDFLNYGYTF. CDR3 DNA: TGTGCCAGCAGCGTAACTGGGACAGACTTCCTTAACTATGGCTACACCTTC. The chain links TRBV7-9 to TRBJ1-2; 7 bases are a match to TRBD1. The CDR3 runs 17 residues. Germline CDR1 reads SEHNR; CDR2 reads FQNEAQ (reference sequence). Trimming took 5 bases from V and 1 from J; bases not matched to a gene: 13.

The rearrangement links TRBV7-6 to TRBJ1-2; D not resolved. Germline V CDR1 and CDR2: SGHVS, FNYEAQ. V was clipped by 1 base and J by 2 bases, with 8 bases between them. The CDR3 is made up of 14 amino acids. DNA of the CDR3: TGTGCCAGCAGCTTAGGGGCGGGGAACTATGGCTACACCTTC. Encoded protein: CASSLGAGNYGYTF.

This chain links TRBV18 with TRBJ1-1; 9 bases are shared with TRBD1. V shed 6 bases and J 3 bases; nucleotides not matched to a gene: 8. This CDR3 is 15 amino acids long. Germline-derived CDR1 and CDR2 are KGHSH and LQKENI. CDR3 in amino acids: CASSLTGGRDTEAFF. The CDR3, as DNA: TGTGCCAGCTCTCTGACAGGGGGAAGGGACACTGAAGCTTTCTTT. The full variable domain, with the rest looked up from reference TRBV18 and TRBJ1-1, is NAGVMQNPRHLVRRRGQEARLRCSPMKGHSHVYWYRQLPEEGLKFMVYLQKENIIDESGMPKERFSAEFPKEGPSILRIQQVVRGDSAAYFCASSLTGGRDTEAFFGQGTRLTVV.